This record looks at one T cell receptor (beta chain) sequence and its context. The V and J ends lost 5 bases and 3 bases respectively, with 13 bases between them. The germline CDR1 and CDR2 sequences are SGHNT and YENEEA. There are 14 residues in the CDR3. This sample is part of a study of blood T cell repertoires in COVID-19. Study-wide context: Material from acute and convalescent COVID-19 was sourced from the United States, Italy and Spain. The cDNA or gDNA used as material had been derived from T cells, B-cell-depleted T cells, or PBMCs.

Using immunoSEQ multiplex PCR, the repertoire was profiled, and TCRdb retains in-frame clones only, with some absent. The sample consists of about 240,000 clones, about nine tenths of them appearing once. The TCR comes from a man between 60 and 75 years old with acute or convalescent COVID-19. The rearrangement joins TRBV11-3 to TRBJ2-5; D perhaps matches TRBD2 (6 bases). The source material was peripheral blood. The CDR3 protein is CASSPMAGKETQYF. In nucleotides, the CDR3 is TGTGCCAGCAGCCCCATGGCGGGGAAAGAGACCCAGTACTTC.